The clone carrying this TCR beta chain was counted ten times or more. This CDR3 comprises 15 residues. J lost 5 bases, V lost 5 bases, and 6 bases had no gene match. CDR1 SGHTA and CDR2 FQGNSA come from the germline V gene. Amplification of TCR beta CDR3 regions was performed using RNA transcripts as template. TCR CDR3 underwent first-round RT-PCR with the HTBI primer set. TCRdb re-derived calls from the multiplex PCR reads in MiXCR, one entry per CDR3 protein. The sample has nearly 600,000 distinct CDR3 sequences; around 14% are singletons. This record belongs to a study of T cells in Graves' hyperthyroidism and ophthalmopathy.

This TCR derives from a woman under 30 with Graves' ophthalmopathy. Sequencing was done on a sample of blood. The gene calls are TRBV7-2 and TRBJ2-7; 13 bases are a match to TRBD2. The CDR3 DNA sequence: TGTGCCAGCAGCCCTAGACTAGCGGGAGGCGACGAGCAGTACTTC. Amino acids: CASSPRLAGGDEQYF.